The rows below give T cell receptor beta chains drawn from one sample of a study of OX40 agonist ivuxolimab in advanced cancers. Sequenced by immunoSEQ multiplex PCR; TCRdb stores in-frame clones only, minus some. The sample has under 150,000 clones; 75% to 95% are singletons. Source: CD4+ or CD8+ T cells sorted from blood, taken in a trial of the OX40 agonist ivuxolimab. These receptors came from an adult with an advanced solid tumor such as melanoma, head and neck, liver or kidney cancer. The conserved cysteine and the conserved F or W are not part of the CDR3 here.

v_call: TRBV7-9
j_call: TRBJ2-2
cdr3_aa: ASSLQGPNTGELF

v_call: TRBV6-6
j_call: TRBJ2-1
cdr3_aa: AARVGPQYNEQF

v_call: TRBV7-2
j_call: TRBJ2-5
cdr3_aa: ASSPGLAAKETQY

v_call: TRBV6-5
j_call: TRBJ2-7
cdr3_aa: ASSYGTGYEQY

v_call: TRBV29-1
j_call: TRBJ2-7
cdr3_aa: SVEQGLYEQY

v_call: TRBV9
j_call: TRBJ2-3
cdr3_aa: ASRKGLVGTDTQY

v_call: TRBV10-3
j_call: TRBJ2-1
cdr3_aa: AISELGLQRSSNEQF

v_call: TRBV5-6
j_call: TRBJ1-1
cdr3_aa: ASSLVSVDFTEAF

v_call: TRBV9
j_call: TRBJ2-1
cdr3_aa: ASSVAAGGLNEQF

v_call: TRBV28
j_call: TRBJ1-2
cdr3_aa: ASRGQGNYGYT

v_call: TRBV19
j_call: TRBJ1-5
cdr3_aa: ASSIGSPWPQH

v_call: TRBV7-9
j_call: TRBJ2-2
cdr3_aa: ASSRTGNTGELF

v_call: TRBV5-4
j_call: TRBJ2-7
cdr3_aa: ASSLEVRLSEQY

v_call: TRBV5-1
j_call: TRBJ1-5
cdr3_aa: ASSSTGDSNQPQH

v_call: TRBV15
j_call: TRBJ1-5
cdr3_aa: ATSRKGEGNQPQH

v_call: TRBV6-1
j_call: TRBJ1-5
cdr3_aa: ASSGDRGREPQH

v_call: TRBV11-1
j_call: TRBJ2-1
cdr3_aa: ASSGNWSSYNEQF

v_call: TRBV27
j_call: TRBJ2-5
cdr3_aa: ASSLRTGYQETQY

v_call: TRBV28
j_call: TRBJ2-7
cdr3_aa: ASRTSSGTEYEQY

v_call: TRBV25-1
j_call: TRBJ1-4
cdr3_aa: ASSRAGWDEKLF

v_call: TRBV7-7
j_call: TRBJ2-5
cdr3_aa: ASSLGGLAGLARETQY

v_call: TRBV9
j_call: TRBJ2-7
cdr3_aa: ASSVGGQGALEQY